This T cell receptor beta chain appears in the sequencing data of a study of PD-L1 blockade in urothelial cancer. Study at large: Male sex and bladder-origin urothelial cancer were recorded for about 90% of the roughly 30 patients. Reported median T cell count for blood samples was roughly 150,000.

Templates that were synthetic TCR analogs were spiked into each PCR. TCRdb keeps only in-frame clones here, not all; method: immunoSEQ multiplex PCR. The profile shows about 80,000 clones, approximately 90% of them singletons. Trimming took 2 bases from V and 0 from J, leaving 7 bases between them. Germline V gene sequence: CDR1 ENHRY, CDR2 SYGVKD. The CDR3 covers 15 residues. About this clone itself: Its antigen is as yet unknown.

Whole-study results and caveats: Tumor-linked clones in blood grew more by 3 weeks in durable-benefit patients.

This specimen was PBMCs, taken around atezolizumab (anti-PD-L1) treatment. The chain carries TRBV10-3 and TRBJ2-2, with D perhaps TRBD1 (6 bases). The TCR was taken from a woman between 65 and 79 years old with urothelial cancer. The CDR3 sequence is CAISETGTNTGELFF. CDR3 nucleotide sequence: TGTGCCATCAGTGAGACAGGGACGAACACCGGGGAGCTGTTTTTT.